One sample yielded the 11 T cell receptor beta chains listed below, sequenced in a study of T cells in Graves' hyperthyroidism and ophthalmopathy (dated by TCRdb to between 2018 and 2021). Library generation was performed with multiplex PCR. Sequenced using an Illumina HiSeq 2000. Amplification of TCR beta CDR3 regions was carried out from RNA transcripts. For the first round of RT-PCR on the TCR CDR3, the HTBI primer set was used together with the Qiagen OneStep RT-PCR kit. The public reads were reanalyzed by TCRdb: fastp trimming at Q25, MiXCR alignment, in-frame beta chains only. CDR3 protein sequences are deduplicated, and each keeps its most common genes and DNA. Across this sample there are around 210,000 distinct CDR3 sequences, with around 16% seen only once. The top ten hold roughly 49% of the sample. The sample taken for sequencing was blood. These receptors came from a woman aged 50 to 60 with Graves' hyperthyroidism.

This rearrangement joins TRBV12-3 or TRBV12-4 to TRBJ1-5, with TRBD1 matching over 7 bases. The CDR3 loop spans 14 amino acids. The J segment lost 7 bases and the V segment lost 7 bases, leaving 10 bases of the junction unmatched. CDR3 residues: CASTRSGGWQPQHF. The CDR3, as DNA: TGTGCCAGCACCCGTTCAGGGGGATGGCAGCCCCAGCATTTT.

The chain couples TRBV10-3 to TRBJ2-5; 7 bases fit TRBD2. V lost 3 bases and J lost 2; bases outside the gene matches: 3. The germline gives CDR1 ENHRY, CDR2 SYGVKD. The CDR3 consists of 14 residues. CDR3 nucleotide sequence: TGTGCCATCAGTGATTGGACTAGACAAGAGACCCAGTACTTC. It encodes CAISDWTRQETQYF.

V and J are TRBV6-5 and TRBJ1-5; the D is unclear. Germline-derived CDR1 and CDR2 are MNHEY and SVGAGI. The V gene lost 0 bases and the J gene lost 6 bases, with 6 bases spanning the gap. This CDR3 comprises 13 residues. The CDR3 DNA reads as TGTGCCAGCAGTTACTCGAATGTTCAGCCCCAGCATTTT. Translating gives CASSYSNVQPQHF.

This clonotype was picked up many times. The V gene is TRBV12-3 or TRBV12-4, the J gene TRBJ2-5, with 9 positions matching TRBD1. J gave up 5 bases and V 7 bases, and 11 bases lay outside the gene matches. CDR3 size: 15 residues. DNA of the CDR3: TGTGCCAGCACCAACCCGGGACAGGGTTCGGAGACCCAGTACTTC. Translation gives CASTNPGQGSETQYF.

This clonotype has just a few counts. The chain recombines TRBV20-1 with TRBJ2-1; TRBD1 matches at 8 bases. The CDR3 is 10 amino acids. Germline V gene data show CDR1 as DFQATT and CDR2 as SNEGSKA (reference sequence). V lost 6 bases, J lost 15 bases, and 7 bases stayed unmatched. CDR3 protein: CSAAGTGLFF. The DNA of the CDR3 is TGCAGTGCCGCCGGGACAGGTTTGTTCTTC.

The sample holds many counts of this clonotype. This chain links TRBV7-3 with TRBJ2-1, with D possibly being TRBD2 (5 bases). The length of the CDR3 is 15 residues. Deletions cut 1 base from V and 6 bases from J, with 13 bases between. Germline CDR1 SGHTA, CDR2 FQGTGA. The CDR3 spells CASSLMSRGVNEQFF. In DNA form, the CDR3 reads TGTGCCAGCAGCTTAATGAGTCGGGGAGTCAATGAGCAGTTCTTC.

This clonotype was detected many times. For the CDR3, the DNA is TGCAGTGCTAGGAGGGGAGTTGATGGCTACACCTTC. Translating gives CSARRGVDGYTF. The J gene is TRBJ1-2, the V gene TRBV20-1, with a possible D match to TRBD1 (5 bases). There are 12 residues in the CDR3. With 3 bases removed from V and 6 bases from J, the gap between germline ends came to 11 bases. Germline CDR1 DFQATT, CDR2 SNEGSKA (reference sequence).

There are many counts of this clonotype. The chain recombines TRBV6-1 with TRBJ2-1, with 8 nucleotides matching TRBD2. Trimming at V came to 9 bases and at J to 7 bases, leaving 8 bases not matched to a gene. The CDR3 runs to 13 residues. Germline V gene sequence: CDR1 MNHNS, CDR2 SASEGT. The CDR3 nucleotides read TGTGCCAGTCGAAGCGGGAGTAGGAATGAGCAGTTCTTC. Translated: CASRSGSRNEQFF.

The sample holds many counts of this clonotype. The CDR3 DNA follows: TGCGCCAGCAGCTTGGAAGGCAGGAGCAATCAGCCCCAGCATTTT. It yields the protein CASSLEGRSNQPQHF. J is TRBJ1-5 and V is TRBV5-1, with D unclear. V was pared by 0 bases and J by 1 base, with 8 bases between. The CDR3 contains 15 residues. Per germline, CDR1 SGHRS and CDR2 YFSETQ. Full variable domain (rest looked up from reference TRBV5-1 and TRBJ1-5): KAGVTQTPRYLIKTRGQQVTLSCSPISGHRSVSWYQQTPGQGLQFLFEYFSETQRNKGNFPGRFSGRQFSNSRSEMNVSTLELGDSALYLCASSLEGRSNQPQHFGDGTRLSIL.

This clonotype was observed at least ten times. The rearrangement joins TRBV20-1 to TRBJ1-2; D gene ambiguous. This CDR3 spans 13 amino acids. Germline V gene data show CDR1 as DFQATT and CDR2 as SNEGSKA (reference sequence). V was cut by 6 bases and J by 4 bases, with 15 bases left in between. The CDR3 loop reads CSAKNRQSYGYTF. DNA of the CDR3: TGCAGTGCGAAAAACCGACAATCCTATGGCTACACCTTC.

This clonotype has only a few counts. This chain links TRBV30 with TRBJ2-7; D unclear. The CDR3 contains 13 residues. Trimming pared 0 bases from V and 6 bases from J, leaving 12 bases between. CDR1 is GTSNPN and CDR2 is SVGIG in the germline V gene (reference sequence). CDR3 coding DNA: TGTGCCTGGAGTGTTGGAGCCTCTAGCGAGCAGTACTTC. Translating gives CAWSVGASSEQYF.